This TCR beta chain originates from a study of control samples from healthy donors and cancer patients. The germline V gene has CDR1 SGHTA and CDR2 FQGNSA. This CDR3 comprises 14 residues. With 8 bases removed from V and 3 bases from J, the gap between germline ends came to 17 bases. The table came from immunoSEQ multiplex PCR; TCRdb's copy has only in-frame clones and leaves some out. This sample carries 75,000 to 95,000 clones, roughly 80% of them seen once, and the ten largest clones take roughly 40%. The receptor was isolated from a man between 65 and 79 years old with lung cancer. The chain carries TRBV7-2 and TRBJ2-7, with D perhaps TRBD2 (7 bases). The sample taken for sequencing was PBMCs. Here the CDR3 DNA reads TGTGCCAGCTCTATAGGGGGGGCCAGCTACGAGCAGTACTTC. Translated, it gives CASSIGGASYEQYF.